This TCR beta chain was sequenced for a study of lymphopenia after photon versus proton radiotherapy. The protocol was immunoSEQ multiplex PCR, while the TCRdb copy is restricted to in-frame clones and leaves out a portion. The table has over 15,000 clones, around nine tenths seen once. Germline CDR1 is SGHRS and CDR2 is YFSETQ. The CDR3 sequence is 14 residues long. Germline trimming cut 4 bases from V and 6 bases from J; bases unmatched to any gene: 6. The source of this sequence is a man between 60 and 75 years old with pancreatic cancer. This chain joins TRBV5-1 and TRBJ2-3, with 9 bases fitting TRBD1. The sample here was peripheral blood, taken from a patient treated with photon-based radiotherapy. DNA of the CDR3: TGCGCCAGCAGCGATCGGACAGGGGACGATACGCAGTATTTT. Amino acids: CASSDRTGDDTQYF.